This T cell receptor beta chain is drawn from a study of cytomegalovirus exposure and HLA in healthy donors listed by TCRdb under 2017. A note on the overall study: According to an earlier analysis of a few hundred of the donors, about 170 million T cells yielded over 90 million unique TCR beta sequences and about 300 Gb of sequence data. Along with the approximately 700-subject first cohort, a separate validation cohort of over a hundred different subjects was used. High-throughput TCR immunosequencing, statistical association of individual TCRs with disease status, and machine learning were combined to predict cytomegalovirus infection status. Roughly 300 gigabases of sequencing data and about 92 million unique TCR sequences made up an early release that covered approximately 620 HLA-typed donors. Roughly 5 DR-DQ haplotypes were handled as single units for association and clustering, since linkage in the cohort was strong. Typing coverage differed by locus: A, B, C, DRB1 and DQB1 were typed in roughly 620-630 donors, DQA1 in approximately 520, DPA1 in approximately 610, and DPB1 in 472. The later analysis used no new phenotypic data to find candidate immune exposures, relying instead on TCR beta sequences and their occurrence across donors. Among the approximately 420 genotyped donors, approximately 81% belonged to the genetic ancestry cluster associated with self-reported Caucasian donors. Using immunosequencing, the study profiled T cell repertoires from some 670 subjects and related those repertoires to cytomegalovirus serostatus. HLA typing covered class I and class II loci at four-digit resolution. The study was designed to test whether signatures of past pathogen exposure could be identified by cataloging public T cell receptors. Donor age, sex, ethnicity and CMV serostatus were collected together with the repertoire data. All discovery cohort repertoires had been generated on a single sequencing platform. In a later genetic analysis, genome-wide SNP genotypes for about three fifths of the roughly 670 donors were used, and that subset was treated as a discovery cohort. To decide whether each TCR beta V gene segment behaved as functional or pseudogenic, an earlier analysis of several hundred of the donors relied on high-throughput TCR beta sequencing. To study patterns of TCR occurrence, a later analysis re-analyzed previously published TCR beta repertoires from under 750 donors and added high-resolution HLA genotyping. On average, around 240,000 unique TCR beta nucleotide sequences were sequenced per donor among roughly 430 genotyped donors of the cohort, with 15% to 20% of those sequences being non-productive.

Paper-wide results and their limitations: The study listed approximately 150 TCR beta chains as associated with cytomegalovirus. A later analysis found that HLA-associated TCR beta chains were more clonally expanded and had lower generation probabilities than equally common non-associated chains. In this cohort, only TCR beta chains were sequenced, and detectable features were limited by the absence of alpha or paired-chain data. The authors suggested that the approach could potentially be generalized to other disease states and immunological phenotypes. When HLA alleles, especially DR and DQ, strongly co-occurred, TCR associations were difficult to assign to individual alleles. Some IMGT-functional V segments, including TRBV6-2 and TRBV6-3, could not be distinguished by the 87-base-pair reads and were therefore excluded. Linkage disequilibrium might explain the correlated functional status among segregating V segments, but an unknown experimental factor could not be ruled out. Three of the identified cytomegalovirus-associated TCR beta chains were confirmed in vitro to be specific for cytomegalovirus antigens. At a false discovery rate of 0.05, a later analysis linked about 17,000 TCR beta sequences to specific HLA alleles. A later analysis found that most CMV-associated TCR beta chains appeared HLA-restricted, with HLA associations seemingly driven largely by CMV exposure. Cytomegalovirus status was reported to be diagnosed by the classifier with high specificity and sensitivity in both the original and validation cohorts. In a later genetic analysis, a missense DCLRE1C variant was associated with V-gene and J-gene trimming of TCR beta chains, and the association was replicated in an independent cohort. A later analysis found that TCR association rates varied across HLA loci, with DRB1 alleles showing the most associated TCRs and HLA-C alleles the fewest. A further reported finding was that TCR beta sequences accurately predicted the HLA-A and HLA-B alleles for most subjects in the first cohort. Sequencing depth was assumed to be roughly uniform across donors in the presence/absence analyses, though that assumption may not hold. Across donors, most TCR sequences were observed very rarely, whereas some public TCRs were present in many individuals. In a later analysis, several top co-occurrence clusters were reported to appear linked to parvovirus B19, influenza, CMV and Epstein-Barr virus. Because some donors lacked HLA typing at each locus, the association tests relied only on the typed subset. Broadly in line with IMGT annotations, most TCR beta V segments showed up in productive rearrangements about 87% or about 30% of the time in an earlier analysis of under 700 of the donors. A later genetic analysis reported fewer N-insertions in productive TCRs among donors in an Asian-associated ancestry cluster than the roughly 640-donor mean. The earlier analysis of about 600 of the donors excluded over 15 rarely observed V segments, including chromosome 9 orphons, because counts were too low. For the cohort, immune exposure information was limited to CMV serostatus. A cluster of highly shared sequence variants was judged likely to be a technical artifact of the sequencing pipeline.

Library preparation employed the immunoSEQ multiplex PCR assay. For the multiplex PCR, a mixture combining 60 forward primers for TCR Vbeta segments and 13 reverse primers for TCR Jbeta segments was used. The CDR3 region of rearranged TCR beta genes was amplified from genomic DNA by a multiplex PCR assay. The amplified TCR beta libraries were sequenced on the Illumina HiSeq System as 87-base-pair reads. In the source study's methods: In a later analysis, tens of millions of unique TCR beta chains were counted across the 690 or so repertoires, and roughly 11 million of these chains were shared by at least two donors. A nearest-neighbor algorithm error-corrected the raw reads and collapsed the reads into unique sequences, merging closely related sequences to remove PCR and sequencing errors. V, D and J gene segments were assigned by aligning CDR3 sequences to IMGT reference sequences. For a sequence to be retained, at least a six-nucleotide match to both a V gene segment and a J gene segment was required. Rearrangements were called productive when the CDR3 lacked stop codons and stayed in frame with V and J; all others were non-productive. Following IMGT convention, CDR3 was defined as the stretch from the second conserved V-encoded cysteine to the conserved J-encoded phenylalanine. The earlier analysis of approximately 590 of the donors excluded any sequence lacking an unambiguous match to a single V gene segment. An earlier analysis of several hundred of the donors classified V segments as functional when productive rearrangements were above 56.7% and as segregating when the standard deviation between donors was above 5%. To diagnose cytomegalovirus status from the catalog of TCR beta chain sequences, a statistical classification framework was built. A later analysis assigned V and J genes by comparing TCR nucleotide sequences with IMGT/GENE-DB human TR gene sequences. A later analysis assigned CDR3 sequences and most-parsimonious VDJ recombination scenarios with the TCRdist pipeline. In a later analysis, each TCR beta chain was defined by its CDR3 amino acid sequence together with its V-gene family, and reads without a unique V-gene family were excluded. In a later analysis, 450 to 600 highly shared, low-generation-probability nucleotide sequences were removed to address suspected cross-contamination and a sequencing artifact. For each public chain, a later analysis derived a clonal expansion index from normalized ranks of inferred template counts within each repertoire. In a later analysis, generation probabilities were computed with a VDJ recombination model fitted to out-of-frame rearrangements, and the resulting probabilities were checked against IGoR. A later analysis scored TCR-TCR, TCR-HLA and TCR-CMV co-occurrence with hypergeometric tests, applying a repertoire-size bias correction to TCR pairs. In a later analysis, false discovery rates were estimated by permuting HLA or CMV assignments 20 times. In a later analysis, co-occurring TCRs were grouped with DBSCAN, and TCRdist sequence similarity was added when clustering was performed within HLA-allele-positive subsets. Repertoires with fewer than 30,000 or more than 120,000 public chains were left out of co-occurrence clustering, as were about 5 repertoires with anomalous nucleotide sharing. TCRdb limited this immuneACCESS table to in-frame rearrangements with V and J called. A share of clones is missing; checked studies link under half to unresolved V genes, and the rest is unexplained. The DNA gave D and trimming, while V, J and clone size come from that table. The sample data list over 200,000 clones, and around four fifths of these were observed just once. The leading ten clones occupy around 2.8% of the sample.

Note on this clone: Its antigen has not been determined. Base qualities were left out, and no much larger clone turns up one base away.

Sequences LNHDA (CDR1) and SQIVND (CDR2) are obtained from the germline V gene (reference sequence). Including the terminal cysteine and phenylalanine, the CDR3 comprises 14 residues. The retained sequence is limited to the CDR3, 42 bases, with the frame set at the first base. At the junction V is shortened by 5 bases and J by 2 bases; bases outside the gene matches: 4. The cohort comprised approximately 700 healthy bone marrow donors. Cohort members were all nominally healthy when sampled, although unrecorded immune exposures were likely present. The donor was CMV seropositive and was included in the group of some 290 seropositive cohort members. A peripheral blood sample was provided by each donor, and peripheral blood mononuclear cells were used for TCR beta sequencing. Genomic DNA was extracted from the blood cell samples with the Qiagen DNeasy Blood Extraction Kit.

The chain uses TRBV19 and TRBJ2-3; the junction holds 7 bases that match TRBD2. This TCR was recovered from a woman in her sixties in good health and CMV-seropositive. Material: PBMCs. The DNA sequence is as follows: TGTGCCAGTAGTTCCGGGACTATCACAGATACGCAGTATTTT. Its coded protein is CASSSGTITDTQYF.